The rows below give T cell receptor beta chains drawn from one sample of a study of Graves' ophthalmopathy and Graves' hyperthyroidism. TCRdb re-called the multiplex PCR reads through MiXCR, storing one row per CDR3 protein. The sample has fewer than 400,000 distinct CDR3 sequences, about 16% seen once; the top ten hold roughly 1.5%. What was sequenced was peripheral blood. Receptors were obtained from a woman aged 18-35 years with Graves' ophthalmopathy. The CDR3 runs from the conserved cysteine through the conserved F or W. Each record gives: J gene, V gene, D gene, clone size, CDR3 DNA, CDR3 protein. The D gene is left open where the match is weak. Expanded clones are given a class, and other clones once, few, many or no size at all.

TRBJ1-1 TRBV6-5 - many TGTGCCAGCAGTTCCATAAGTTCTGAAGCTTTCTTT CASSSISSEAFF
TRBJ2-5 TRBV14 - many TGTGCCAGCAGCCAAGCTCTCCGGGCCTCCGGCAAAGAGACCCAGTACTTC CASSQALRASGKETQYF
TRBJ1-2 TRBV12-3/TRBV12-4 - many TGTGCCAGCAGTTTCCCGGGTTACTATGGCTACACCTTC CASSFPGYYGYTF
TRBJ1-1 TRBV30 - many TGTGCCTGGAGTAGCGGAAGGGTCGGTTATAAAACTGAAGCTTTCTTT CAWSSGRVGYKTEAFF
TRBJ2-5 TRBV20-1 - many TGCAGTGCCAGACACGCTCAAGAGACCCAGTACTTC CSARHAQETQYF
TRBJ2-7 TRBV7-2 - few TGTGCCAGCAGACCTCGGTCGGGGGCCGAGCAGTACTTC CASRPRSGAEQYF
TRBJ2-5 TRBV15 - many TGTGCCACCAGCAGAGCACTGGGGACCCAGTACTTC CATSRALGTQYF
TRBJ2-7 TRBV10-3 TRBD1 many TGTGCCATCAGTTCAGACAGGGGCACGTACTACGAGCAGTACTTC CAISSDRGTYYEQYF
TRBJ2-2 TRBV19 - many TGTGCCAGTAGCCTCCCCCGGCTAAGGGACACCGGGGAGCTGTTTTTT CASSLPRLRDTGELFF
TRBJ2-7 TRBV20-1 - many TGCAGTGCTACCCGGGACGGAGGTTACGAGCAGTACTTC CSATRDGGYEQYF
TRBJ1-2 TRBV13 - many TGTGCCAGCAGCTCGATCTCTGGCCTCTATGGCTACACCTTC CASSSISGLYGYTF
TRBJ2-2 TRBV10-3 TRBD2 many TGTGCCATCAGTGCTGAGATGGGAGCGGGAGATGGCACCGGGGAGCTGTTTTTT CAISAEMGAGDGTGELFF
TRBJ1-2 TRBV12-3/TRBV12-4 TRBD1 - TGTGCCAGCAGTTTAGCGCAGGGGGTTGGCTACACCTTC CASSLAQGVGYTF
TRBJ2-7 TRBV7-9 TRBD1 many TGTGCCAGCAGCGGGGACAGACCCTACGAGCAGTACTTC CASSGDRPYEQYF
TRBJ1-1 TRBV7-2 - - TGTGCCAGCAGCCCCCTTTCGGGGAACACTGAAGCTTTCTTT CASSPLSGNTEAFF
TRBJ1-6 TRBV5-1 TRBD1 many TGCGCCAGCAGCCTCGGGACAGGGACTAATTCACCCCTCCACTTT CASSLGTGTNSPLHF
TRBJ2-7 TRBV30 - many TGTGCCTGGAGTGTGGGCCAGACCGGGCTGGAGCAGTACTTC CAWSVGQTGLEQYF
TRBJ2-7 TRBV27 - many TGTGCCAGCAGTTTATCGGCAGCATACGAGCAGTACTTC CASSLSAAYEQYF
TRBJ2-2 TRBV24-1 - many TGTGCCACCAGTGATTTCCCCACGACGGGCGGGGAGCTGTTTTTT CATSDFPTTGGELFF
TRBJ1-5 TRBV6-1 TRBD1 - TGTGCCAGCAGTACCCGGACAGGGGCGGGCAATCAGCCCCAGCATTTT CASSTRTGAGNQPQHF
TRBJ1-5 TRBV19 - many TGTGCCAGTACCCATGGGGGGCCCCAGCATTTT CASTHGGPQHF
TRBJ2-7 TRBV12-5 TRBD1 - TGTGCTAGTGGTCGGCCGGGACAGGGTGTCTCCTACGAGCAGTACTTC CASGRPGQGVSYEQYF
TRBJ1-2 TRBV18 TRBD1 many TGTGCCAGCTCACCATCGGGACAGGGAGACTATGGCTACACCTTC CASSPSGQGDYGYTF
TRBJ2-7 TRBV15 TRBD1 many TGTGCCACCAGCAGACGGAGGTGGGAGACAGGGGGCCACGAGCAGTACTTC CATSRRRWETGGHEQYF
TRBJ2-4 TRBV28 TRBD2 many TGTGCCAGCAGTTTATTTCTAGCGGGGGGGGGCAACATTCAGTACTTC CASSLFLAGGGNIQYF
TRBJ2-7 TRBV10-2 - many TGCGCCAGCACTGGATGGGGGTCCGAGCAGTACTTC CASTGWGSEQYF
TRBJ2-7 TRBV19 TRBD2 many TGTGCCAGTAGCCTACCGGGAGGCCGATCCACCTACGAGCAGTACTTC CASSLPGGRSTYEQYF
TRBJ2-7 TRBV5-1 - many TGCGCCAGCAGGAAGGTCTGGGCGGGCTACTCCTACGAGCAGTACTTC CASRKVWAGYSYEQYF
TRBJ2-2 TRBV10-3 - many TGTGCCATCAGCCCGGGACAGAACACCGGGGAGCTGTTTTTT CAISPGQNTGELFF
TRBJ2-2 TRBV6-2/TRBV6-3 TRBD2 many TGTGCCACTACAACTAGCGGGAAAAACACCGGGGAGCTGTTTTTT CATTTSGKNTGELFF
TRBJ1-3 TRBV6-2/TRBV6-3 - - TGTGCCAGCAGTTACGAACAGGGATTTGGAAACACCATATATTTT CASSYEQGFGNTIYF
TRBJ2-7 TRBV19 - many TGTGCCAGTAGCAGGGACGGTGAGCAGTACTTC CASSRDGEQYF
TRBJ1-5 TRBV25-1 - many TGTGCCAGCAGTTCCGGGCATAATCAGCCCCAGCATTTT CASSSGHNQPQHF
TRBJ2-2 TRBV6-2/TRBV6-3 - - TGTGCCAGCAGTTACTCGAGGTTTTACCGCGCAAAGAACCCCACCGGGGAGCTGTTTTTT CASSYSRFYRAKNPTGELFF
TRBJ2-7 TRBV7-9 - many TGTGCCAGCACGGGGGTCCCAGGTCCCTACGAGCAGTACTTC CASTGVPGPYEQYF
TRBJ2-7 TRBV11-2 - - TGTGCCAGCAGCCCCTCGACCGGGACGGAATCCTACGAGCAGTACTTC CASSPSTGTESYEQYF
TRBJ2-7 TRBV3-1 TRBD1 many TGTGCCAGCAGCCACACCCGGGACAGGGGGTACGAGCAGTACTTC CASSHTRDRGYEQYF
TRBJ1-2 TRBV27 - many TGTGCCAGCAGCCCCCCGGACAGCTATGGCTACACCTTC CASSPPDSYGYTF
TRBJ1-6 TRBV5-1 - many TGCGCCAGCTCCCCAGGGGAGGGAAGGGCGCCACCCCTCCACTTT CASSPGEGRAPPLHF
TRBJ2-2 TRBV28 - many TGTGCCAGCAGTTTGCCCCCAACCGGGGAGCTGTTTTTT CASSLPPTGELFF
TRBJ2-7 TRBV28 TRBD2 many TGTGCCAGCAGTGGCACGATGGTTGGAGCGGGGGGCCCCCTTTACGAGCAGTACTTC CASSGTMVGAGGPLYEQYF
TRBJ1-6 TRBV27 - many TGTGCCACCGCTCAGTATAATTCACCCCTCCACTTT CATAQYNSPLHF
TRBJ1-5 TRBV20-1 TRBD1 many TGCAGTGCTACCGGGACAGGGGGCTACCAGCCCCAGCATTTT CSATGTGGYQPQHF
TRBJ2-5 TRBV6-1 TRBD2 few TGTGCCAGCAGTAAAACCAGCGGGGTAGAGACCCAGTACTTC CASSKTSGVETQYF
TRBJ2-5 TRBV30 TRBD1 medium-sized TGTGCCTGGAGGGGGACAGGGGTCTCAGGGACCCAGTACTTC CAWRGTGVSGTQYF
TRBJ2-7 TRBV2 TRBD2 - TGTGCCAGCAGAGAGATAGGGGGCGGGAGGGCCTACGAGCAGTACTTC CASREIGGGRAYEQYF
TRBJ1-6 TRBV28 - many TGTGCCAGCAGTTTACCACGATCACCCCTCCACTTT CASSLPRSPLHF
TRBJ2-7 TRBV6-1 TRBD2 - TGTGCCAGCACTCAGCGGGACTCCTCCTACGAGCAGTACTTC CASTQRDSSYEQYF
TRBJ1-5 TRBV30 - many TGTGCCTGGAGACCCCGCGGAGACAATCAGCCCCAGCATTTT CAWRPRGDNQPQHF
TRBJ1-5 TRBV6-2/TRBV6-3 - few TGTGCCAGCAGTTACTCGAACTTGGGAAGGGACAATCAGCCCCAGCATTTT CASSYSNLGRDNQPQHF
TRBJ2-1 TRBV29-1 TRBD1 many TGCAGCGTTGATGTGACAGGGGCCAATGAGCAGTTCTTC CSVDVTGANEQFF
TRBJ2-5 TRBV15 - few TGTGCCACCAGCAGAGATCTGGGACACTTGGAGACCCAGTACTTC CATSRDLGHLETQYF
TRBJ2-7 TRBV5-1 TRBD2 many TGCGCCAGCAGCGGGGGACTAGCGGGAGGCTTTACCGAGCAGTACTTC CASSGGLAGGFTEQYF
TRBJ2-3 TRBV10-3 - many TGTGCCATCAGGGGTCAGCTAGGCACAGATACGCAGTATTTT CAIRGQLGTDTQYF
TRBJ2-3 TRBV18 - many TGTGCCAGCTCACCACGGATGGATACGCAGTATTTT CASSPRMDTQYF
TRBJ1-1 TRBV12-3/TRBV12-4 - - TGTGCCAGCAGTTTACCCCTCCTGGACGGCAGTGAAGCTTTCTTT CASSLPLLDGSEAFF
TRBJ1-6 TRBV28 - many TGTGCCAGCAGTTCGCCCAGGGATCCCAATTCACCCCTCCACTTT CASSSPRDPNSPLHF
TRBJ1-6 TRBV27 - many TGTGCCAGCACCTCCCCAGGGTCTAATTCACCCCTCCACTTT CASTSPGSNSPLHF
TRBJ2-5 TRBV20-1 TRBD2 many TGCAGTGCTAGAGAACTGGGCGGGAGGGCCTCGGAGACCCAGTACTTC CSARELGGRASETQYF